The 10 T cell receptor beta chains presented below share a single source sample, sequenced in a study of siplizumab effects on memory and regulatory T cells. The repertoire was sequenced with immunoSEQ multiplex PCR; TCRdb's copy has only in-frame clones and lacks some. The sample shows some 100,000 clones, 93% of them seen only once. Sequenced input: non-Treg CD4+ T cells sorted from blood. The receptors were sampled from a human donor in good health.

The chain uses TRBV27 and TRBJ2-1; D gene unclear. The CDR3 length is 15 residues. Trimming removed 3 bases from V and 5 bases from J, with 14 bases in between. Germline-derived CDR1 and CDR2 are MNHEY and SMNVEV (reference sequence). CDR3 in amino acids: CASSFVQMGNNEQFF. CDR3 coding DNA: TGTGCCAGCAGTTTCGTGCAGATGGGCAACAATGAGCAGTTCTTC.

The CDR3 sequence is CATRRAPQETQYF. The CDR3 coding sequence is TGTGCCACTCGGCGGGCCCCCCAAGAGACCCAGTACTTC. The rearrangement uses TRBV10-3 and TRBJ2-5; TRBD2 might be the D (5 bases). The germline CDR1 and CDR2 sequences are ENHRY and SYGVKD. The CDR3 spans 13 residues. The V end was cut by 10 bases, the J end by 1 base, with 13 bases between.

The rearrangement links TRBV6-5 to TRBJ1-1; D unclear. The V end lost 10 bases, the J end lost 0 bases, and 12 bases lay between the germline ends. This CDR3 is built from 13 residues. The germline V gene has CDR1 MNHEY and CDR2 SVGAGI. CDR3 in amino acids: CAIGGSVNTEAFF. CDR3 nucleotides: TGTGCCATCGGAGGTTCCGTGAACACTGAAGCTTTCTTT.

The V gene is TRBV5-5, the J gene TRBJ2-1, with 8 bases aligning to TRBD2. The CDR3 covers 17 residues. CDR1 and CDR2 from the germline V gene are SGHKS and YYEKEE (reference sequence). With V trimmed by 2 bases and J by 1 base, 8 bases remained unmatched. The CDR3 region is CASSFRPGGLSYNEQFF. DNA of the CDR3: TGTGCCAGCAGCTTCCGCCCGGGGGGGCTATCCTACAATGAGCAGTTCTTC.

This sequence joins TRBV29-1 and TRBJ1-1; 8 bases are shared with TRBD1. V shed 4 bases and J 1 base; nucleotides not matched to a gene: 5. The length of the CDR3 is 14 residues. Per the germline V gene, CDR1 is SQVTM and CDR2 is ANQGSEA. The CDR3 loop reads CSVASGTGNTEAFF. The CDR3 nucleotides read TGCAGCGTTGCTTCCGGGACAGGGAACACTGAAGCTTTCTTT.

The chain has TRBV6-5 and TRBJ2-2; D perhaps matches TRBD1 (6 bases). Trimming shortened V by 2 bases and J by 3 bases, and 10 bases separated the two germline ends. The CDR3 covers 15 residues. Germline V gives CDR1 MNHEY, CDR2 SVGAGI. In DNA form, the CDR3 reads TGTGCCAGCAGTTACAACAGGGTTGACACCGGGGAGCTGTTTTTT. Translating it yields CASSYNRVDTGELFF.

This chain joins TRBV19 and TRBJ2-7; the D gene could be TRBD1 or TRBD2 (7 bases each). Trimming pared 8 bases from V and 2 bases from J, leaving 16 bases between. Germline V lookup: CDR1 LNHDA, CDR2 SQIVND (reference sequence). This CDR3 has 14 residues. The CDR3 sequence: CASRSGTAPYEQYF. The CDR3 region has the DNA TGTGCCAGTCGGAGCGGGACAGCCCCCTACGAGCAGTACTTC.

In nucleotides, the CDR3 is TGTGCCAGCAGTCTCGGACAGGGAACACAAGAGACCCAGTACTTC. Protein: CASSLGQGTQETQYF. The chain uses TRBV13 and TRBJ2-5, with 8 bases that match TRBD1. Per germline, CDR1 PRHDT and CDR2 FYEKMQ (reference sequence). V gave up 6 bases and J gave up 2 bases; unmatched junction bases: 8. The CDR3 has 15 amino acids. The full variable domain, rest sourced from reference TRBV13 and TRBJ2-5, is AAGVIQSPRHLIKEKRETATLKCYPIPRHDTVYWYQQGPGQDPQFLISFYEKMQSDKGSIPDRFSAQQFSDYHSELNMSSLELGDSALYFCASSLGQGTQETQYFGPGTRLLVL.

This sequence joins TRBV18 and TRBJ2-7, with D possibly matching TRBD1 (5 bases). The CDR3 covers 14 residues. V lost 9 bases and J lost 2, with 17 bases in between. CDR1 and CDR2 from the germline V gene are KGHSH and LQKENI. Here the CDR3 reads CASSRQFSAYEQYF. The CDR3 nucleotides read TGTGCCAGTTCAAGACAGTTTTCTGCCTACGAGCAGTACTTC.

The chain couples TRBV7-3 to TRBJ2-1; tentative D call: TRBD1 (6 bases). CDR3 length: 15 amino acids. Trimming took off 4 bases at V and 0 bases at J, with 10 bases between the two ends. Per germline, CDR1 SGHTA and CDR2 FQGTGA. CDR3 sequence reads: CASSSDRSSYNEQFF. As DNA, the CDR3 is TGTGCCAGCAGCTCAGACAGGAGCTCCTACAATGAGCAGTTCTTC.